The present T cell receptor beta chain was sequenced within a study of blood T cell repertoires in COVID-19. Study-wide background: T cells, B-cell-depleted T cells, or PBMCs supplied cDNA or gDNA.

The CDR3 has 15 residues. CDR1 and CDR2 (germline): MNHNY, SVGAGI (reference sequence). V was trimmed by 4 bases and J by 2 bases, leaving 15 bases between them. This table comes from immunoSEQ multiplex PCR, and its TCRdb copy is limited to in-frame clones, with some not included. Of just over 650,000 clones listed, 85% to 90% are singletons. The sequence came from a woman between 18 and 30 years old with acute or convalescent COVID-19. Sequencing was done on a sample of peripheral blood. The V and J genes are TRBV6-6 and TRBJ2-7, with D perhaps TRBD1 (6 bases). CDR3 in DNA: TGTGCCAGCAGTTGGAACCGGGACACAGCCTACGAGCAGTACTTC. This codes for CASSWNRDTAYEQYF.